Reported below is one T cell receptor (beta chain). The antigen remains unidentified. This record comes from a study of radiotherapy plus CTLA-4 blockade in lung cancer. Findings of the study overall: Subsequent to radiotherapy plus ipilimumab, tumor-derived TCR clones underwent expansion in blood.

The table came from immunoSEQ multiplex PCR; TCRdb's copy has only in-frame clones and leaves some out. The sample lists about 73,000 clones; around 90% were seen once. This CDR3 region has 18 residues. Trimming cost V 4 bases and J 2 bases, with 20 bases left between them. The V gene's germline CDR1 is MNHEY and CDR2 SMNVEV (reference sequence). The rearrangement joins TRBV27 to TRBJ2-2; weak D call: TRBD1 (7 bases). The receptor was derived from a human donor with non-small cell lung cancer that progressed on radiotherapy plus ipilimumab. Sequenced material: peripheral blood, taken from a patient treated with radiotherapy plus ipilimumab. CDR3 sequence reads: CASSSYMGQTSNTGELFF. The CDR3 DNA reads TGTGCCAGCAGTTCATATATGGGACAGACTAGTAACACCGGGGAGCTGTTTTTT.